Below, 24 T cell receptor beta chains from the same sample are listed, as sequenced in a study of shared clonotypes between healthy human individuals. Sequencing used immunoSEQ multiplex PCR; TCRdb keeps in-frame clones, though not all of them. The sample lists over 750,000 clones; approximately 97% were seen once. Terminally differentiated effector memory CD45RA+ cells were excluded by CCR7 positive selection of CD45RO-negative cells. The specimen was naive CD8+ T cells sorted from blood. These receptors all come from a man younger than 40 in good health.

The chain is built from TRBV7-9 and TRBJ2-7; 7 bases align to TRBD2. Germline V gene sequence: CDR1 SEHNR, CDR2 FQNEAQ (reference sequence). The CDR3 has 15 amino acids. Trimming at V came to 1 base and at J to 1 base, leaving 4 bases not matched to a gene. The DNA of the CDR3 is TGTGCCAGCAGCTTAGGGCCGGGACTATCCTACGAGCAGTACTTC. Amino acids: CASSLGPGLSYEQYF.

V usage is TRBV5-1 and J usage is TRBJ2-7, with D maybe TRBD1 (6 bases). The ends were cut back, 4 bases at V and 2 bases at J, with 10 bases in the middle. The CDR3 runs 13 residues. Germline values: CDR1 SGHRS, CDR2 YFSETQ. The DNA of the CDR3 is TGCGCCAGCAGCCAGGACAGTCCCTACGAGCAGTACTTC. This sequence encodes CASSQDSPYEQYF. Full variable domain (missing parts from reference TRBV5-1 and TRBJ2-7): KAGVTQTPRYLIKTRGQQVTLSCSPISGHRSVSWYQQTPGQGLQFLFEYFSETQRNKGNFPGRFSGRQFSNSRSEMNVSTLELGDSALYLCASSQDSPYEQYFGPGTRLTVT.

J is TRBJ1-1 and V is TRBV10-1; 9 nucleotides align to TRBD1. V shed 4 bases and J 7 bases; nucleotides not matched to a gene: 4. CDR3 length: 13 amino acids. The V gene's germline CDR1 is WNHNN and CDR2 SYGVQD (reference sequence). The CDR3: CASSGGTGSEAFF. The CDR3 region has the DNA TGCGCCAGCAGTGGCGGGACAGGGAGTGAAGCTTTCTTT.

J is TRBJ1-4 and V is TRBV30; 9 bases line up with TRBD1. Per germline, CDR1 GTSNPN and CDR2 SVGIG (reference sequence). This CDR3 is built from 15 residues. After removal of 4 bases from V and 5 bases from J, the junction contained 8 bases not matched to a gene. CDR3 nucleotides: TGTGCCTGGAATGGGGGACAGGGCGGGAATGAAAAACTGTTTTTT. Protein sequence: CAWNGGQGGNEKLFF.

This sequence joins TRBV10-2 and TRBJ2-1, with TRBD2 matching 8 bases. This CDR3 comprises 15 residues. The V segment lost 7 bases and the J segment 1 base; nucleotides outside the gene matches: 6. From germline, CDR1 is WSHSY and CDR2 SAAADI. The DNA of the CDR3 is TGCGCCAGCACCCAGCGGGAGCCATCCTACAATGAGCAGTTCTTC. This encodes CASTQREPSYNEQFF.

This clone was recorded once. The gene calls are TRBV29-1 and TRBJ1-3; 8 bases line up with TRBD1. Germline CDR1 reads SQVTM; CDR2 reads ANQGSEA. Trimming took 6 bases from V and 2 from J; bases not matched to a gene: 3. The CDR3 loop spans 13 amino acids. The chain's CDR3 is CSVTGVAGNTIYF. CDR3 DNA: TGCAGCGTGACAGGGGTGGCTGGAAACACCATATATTTT.

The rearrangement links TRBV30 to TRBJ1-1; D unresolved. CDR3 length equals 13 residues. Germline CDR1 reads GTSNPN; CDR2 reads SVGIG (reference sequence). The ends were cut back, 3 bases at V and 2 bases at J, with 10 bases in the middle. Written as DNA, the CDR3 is TGTGCCTGGAGCCTTTCCCAAAACACTGAAGCTTTCTTT. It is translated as CAWSLSQNTEAFF.

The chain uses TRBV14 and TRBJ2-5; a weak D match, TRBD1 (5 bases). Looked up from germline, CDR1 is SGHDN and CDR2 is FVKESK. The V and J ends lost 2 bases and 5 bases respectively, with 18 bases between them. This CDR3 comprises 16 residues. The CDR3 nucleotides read TGTGCCAGCAGCCAACCTGTGACAGATCACCTGGAGACCCAGTACTTC. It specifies CASSQPVTDHLETQYF. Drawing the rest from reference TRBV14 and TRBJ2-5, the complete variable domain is EAGVTQFPSHSVIEKGQTVTLRCDPISGHDNLYWYRRVMGKEIKFLLHFVKESKQDESGMPNNRFLAERTGGTYSTLKVQPAELEDSGVYFCASSQPVTDHLETQYFGPGTRLLVL.

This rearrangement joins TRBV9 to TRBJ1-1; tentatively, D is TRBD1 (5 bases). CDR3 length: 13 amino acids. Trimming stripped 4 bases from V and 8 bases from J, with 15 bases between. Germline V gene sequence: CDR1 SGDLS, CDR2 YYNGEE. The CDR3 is CASSPPRTNEAFF. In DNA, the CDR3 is TGTGCCAGCAGCCCTCCTAGGACAAACGAAGCTTTCTTT.

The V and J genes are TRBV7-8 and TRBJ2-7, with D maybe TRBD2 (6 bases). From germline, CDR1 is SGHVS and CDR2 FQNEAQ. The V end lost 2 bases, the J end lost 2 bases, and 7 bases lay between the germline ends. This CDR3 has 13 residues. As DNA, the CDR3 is TGTGCCAGCAGCTTACGGGGGACCTACGAGCAGTACTTC. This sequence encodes CASSLRGTYEQYF.

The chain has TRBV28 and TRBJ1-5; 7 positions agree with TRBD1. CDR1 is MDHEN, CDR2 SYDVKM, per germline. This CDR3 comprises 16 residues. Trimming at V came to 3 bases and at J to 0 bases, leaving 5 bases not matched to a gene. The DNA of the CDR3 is TGTGCCAGCAGTTTTCTGGGACAGACTAGCAATCAGCCCCAGCATTTT. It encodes CASSFLGQTSNQPQHF.

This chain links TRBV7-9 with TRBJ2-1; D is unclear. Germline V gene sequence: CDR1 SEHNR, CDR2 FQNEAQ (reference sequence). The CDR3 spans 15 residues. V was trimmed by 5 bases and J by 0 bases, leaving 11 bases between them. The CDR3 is CASSRYTASYNEQFF. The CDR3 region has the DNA TGTGCCAGCAGCCGTTATACTGCCTCCTACAATGAGCAGTTCTTC.

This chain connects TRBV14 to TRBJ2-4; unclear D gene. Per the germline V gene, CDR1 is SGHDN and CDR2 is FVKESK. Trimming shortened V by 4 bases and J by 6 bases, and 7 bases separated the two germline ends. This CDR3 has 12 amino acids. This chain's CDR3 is CASSPVGNIQYF. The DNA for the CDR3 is TGTGCCAGCAGCCCGGTCGGAAACATTCAGTACTTC. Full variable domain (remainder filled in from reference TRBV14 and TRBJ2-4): EAGVTQFPSHSVIEKGQTVTLRCDPISGHDNLYWYRRVMGKEIKFLLHFVKESKQDESGMPNNRFLAERTGGTYSTLKVQPAELEDSGVYFCASSPVGNIQYFGAGTRLSVL.

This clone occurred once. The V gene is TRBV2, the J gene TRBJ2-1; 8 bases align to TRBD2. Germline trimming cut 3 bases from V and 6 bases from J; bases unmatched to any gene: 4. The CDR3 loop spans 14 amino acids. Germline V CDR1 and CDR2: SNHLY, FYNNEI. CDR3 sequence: CASSEGLVSNEQFF. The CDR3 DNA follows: TGTGCCAGCAGTGAGGGACTAGTCTCCAATGAGCAGTTCTTC. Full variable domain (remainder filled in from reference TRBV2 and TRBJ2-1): EPEVTQTPSHQVTQMGQEVILRCVPISNHLYFYWYRQILGQKVEFLVSFYNNEISEKSEIFDDQFSVERPDGSNFTLKIRSTKLEDSAMYFCASSEGLVSNEQFFGPGTRLTVL.

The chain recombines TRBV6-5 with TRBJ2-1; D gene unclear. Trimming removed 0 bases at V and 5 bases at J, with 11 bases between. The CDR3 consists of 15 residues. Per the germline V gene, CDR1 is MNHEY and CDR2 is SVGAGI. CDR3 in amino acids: CASSYSGGKHNEQFF. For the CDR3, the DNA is TGTGCCAGCAGTTACTCGGGTGGGAAACACAATGAGCAGTTCTTC.

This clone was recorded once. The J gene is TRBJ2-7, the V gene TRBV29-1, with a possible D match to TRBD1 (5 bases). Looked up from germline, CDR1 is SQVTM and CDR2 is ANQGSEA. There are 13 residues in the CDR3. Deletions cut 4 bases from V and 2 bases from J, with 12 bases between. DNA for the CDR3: TGCAGCGTTGGCAGGGCTACCACCTACGAGCAGTACTTC. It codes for CSVGRATTYEQYF.

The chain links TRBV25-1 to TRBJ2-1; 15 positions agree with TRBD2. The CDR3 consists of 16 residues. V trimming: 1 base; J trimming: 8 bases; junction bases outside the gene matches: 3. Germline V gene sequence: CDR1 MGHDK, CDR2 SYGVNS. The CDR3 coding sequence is TGTGCCAGCAGTGAATGGACTAGCGGGAGGGGATATGAGCAGTTCTTC. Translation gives CASSEWTSGRGYEQFF.

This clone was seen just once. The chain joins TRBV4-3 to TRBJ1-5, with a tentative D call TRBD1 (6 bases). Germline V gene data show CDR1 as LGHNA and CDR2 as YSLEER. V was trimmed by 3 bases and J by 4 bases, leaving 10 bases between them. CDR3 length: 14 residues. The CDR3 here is CASSQDSLNQPQHF. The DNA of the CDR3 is TGCGCCAGCAGCCAGGACAGTTTGAATCAGCCCCAGCATTTT.

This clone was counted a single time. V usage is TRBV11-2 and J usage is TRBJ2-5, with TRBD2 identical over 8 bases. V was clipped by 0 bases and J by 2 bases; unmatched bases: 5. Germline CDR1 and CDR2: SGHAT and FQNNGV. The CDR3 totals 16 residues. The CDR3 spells CASSLEASGPQETQYF. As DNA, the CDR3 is TGTGCCAGCAGCTTAGAGGCTAGCGGGCCGCAAGAGACCCAGTACTTC.

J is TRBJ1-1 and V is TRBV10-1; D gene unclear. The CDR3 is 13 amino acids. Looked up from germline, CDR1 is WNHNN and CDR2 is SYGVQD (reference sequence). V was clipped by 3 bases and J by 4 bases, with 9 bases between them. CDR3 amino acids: CASSEVGGTEAFF. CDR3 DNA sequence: TGCGCCAGCAGTGAAGTGGGTGGCACTGAAGCTTTCTTT.

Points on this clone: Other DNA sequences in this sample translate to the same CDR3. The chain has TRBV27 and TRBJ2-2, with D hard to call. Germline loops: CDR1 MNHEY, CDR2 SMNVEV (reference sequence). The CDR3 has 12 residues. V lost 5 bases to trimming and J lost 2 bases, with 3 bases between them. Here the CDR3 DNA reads TGTGCCAGCAGTCCTAACACCGGGGAGCTGTTTTTT. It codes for CASSPNTGELFF.

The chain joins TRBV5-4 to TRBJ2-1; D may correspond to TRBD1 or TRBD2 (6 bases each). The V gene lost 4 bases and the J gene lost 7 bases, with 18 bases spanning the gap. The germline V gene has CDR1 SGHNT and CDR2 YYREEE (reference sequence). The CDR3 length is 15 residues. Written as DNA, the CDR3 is TGTGCCAGCAGCCGGGGGCCTTCCGGGATAAATGAGCAGTTCTTC. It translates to CASSRGPSGINEQFF.

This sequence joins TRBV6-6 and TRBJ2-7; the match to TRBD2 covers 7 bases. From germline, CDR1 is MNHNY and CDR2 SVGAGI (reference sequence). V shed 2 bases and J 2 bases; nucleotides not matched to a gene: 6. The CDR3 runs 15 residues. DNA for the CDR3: TGTGCCAGCAGTTACGATTTGGGGGGGGCCTACGAGCAGTACTTC. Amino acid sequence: CASSYDLGGAYEQYF.

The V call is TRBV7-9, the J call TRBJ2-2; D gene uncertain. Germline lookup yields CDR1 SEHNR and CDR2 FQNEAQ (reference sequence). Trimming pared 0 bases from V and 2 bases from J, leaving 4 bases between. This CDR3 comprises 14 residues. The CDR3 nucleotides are TGTGCCAGCAGCTTAGCGGTCAACACCGGGGAGCTGTTTTTT. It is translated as CASSLAVNTGELFF.